Presented here are 11 T cell receptor beta chains from one specimen sequenced in a study of cytomegalovirus exposure and HLA in healthy donors. Profiled with immunoSEQ multiplex PCR; TCRdb holds only in-frame clones, not every one. The data contain approximately 120,000 clones, approximately 88% of them singletons. Sequenced: PBMCs. These receptors originate from a woman aged 18-29 years in good health and CMV-seronegative.

The chain has TRBV6-6 and TRBJ1-1; maybe TRBD1 (6 bases). The CDR3 is 11 residues long. V was clipped by 6 bases and J by 7 bases, with 9 bases between them. Germline values: CDR1 MNHNY, CDR2 SVGAGI (reference sequence). CDR3: CASRTGLEAFF. The CDR3 coding sequence is TGTGCCAGCAGAACAGGGCTTGAAGCTTTCTTT.

This clone occurred many times. CDR3 in DNA: TGTGCCAGCATCCCAGGTGGCGGACACACAGATACGCAGTATTTT. Its translation: CASIPGGGHTDTQYF. The V call is TRBV6-5, the J call TRBJ2-3; D is possibly TRBD1 (5 bases). The ends were cut back, 7 bases at V and 2 bases at J, with 16 bases in the middle. This CDR3 is 15 amino acids long. Germline loops: CDR1 MNHEY, CDR2 SVGAGI.

This chain joins TRBV5-6 and TRBJ2-3, with a weak D call TRBD1 (6 bases). The ends were cut back, 1 base at V and 2 bases at J, with 17 bases in the middle. The CDR3 has 17 residues. Germline V gene sequence: CDR1 SGHDT, CDR2 YYEEEE. The CDR3 coding sequence is TGTGCCAGCAGCTTGTTCTCGCAGGGGCCTTACACAGATACGCAGTATTTT. Its translation: CASSLFSQGPYTDTQYF.

The chain is built from TRBV19 and TRBJ1-2; weak D call: TRBD1 (5 bases). This CDR3 has 13 amino acids. The V and J ends lost 4 bases and 7 bases respectively, with 13 bases between them. In germline, CDR1 is LNHDA, CDR2 SQIVND (reference sequence). The CDR3 region is CASSTSGLGGYTF. The DNA of the CDR3 is TGTGCCAGTAGTACCTCAGGGCTCGGTGGCTACACCTTC.

The chain uses TRBV28 and TRBJ2-7; maybe TRBD2 (6 bases). V lost 8 bases and J 0 bases, leaving 14 bases between the germline ends. This CDR3 contains 14 residues. Germline V gives CDR1 MDHEN, CDR2 SYDVKM. Here the CDR3 DNA reads TGTGCCAGCCATGGCGGGACTTACTCCTACGAGCAGTACTTC. Translated, it gives CASHGGTYSYEQYF.

This clone was picked up a small number of times. CDR3 coding DNA: TGTGCCTGGAGTGGATCATCGACAGGGTGGTTGAACTATGGCTACACCTTC. Translation gives CAWSGSSTGWLNYGYTF. This rearrangement joins TRBV30 to TRBJ1-2; TRBD1 matches at 7 bases. The CDR3 consists of 17 residues. Germline loops: CDR1 GTSNPN, CDR2 SVGIG (reference sequence). V lost 1 base to trimming and J lost 2 bases; unmatched junction nucleotides: 13.

CDR3 protein: CASSLYYGRSTDTQYF. The CDR3 region has the DNA TGCGCCAGCAGCTTGTATTACGGGAGGAGCACAGATACGCAGTATTTT. The chain employs TRBV5-1 and TRBJ2-3; 7 bases map to TRBD2. Per the germline V gene, CDR1 is SGHRS and CDR2 is YFSETQ. J lost 0 bases, V lost 1 base, and 5 bases had no gene match. The CDR3 contains 16 residues.

This clone has just one count. V gene TRBV7-9 combines with J gene TRBJ2-2; possible D gene TRBD1, 6 bases. Trimming removed 5 bases from V and 3 bases from J, with 13 bases in between. This CDR3 has 15 residues. Germline CDR1 reads SEHNR; CDR2 reads FQNEAQ (reference sequence). In DNA form, the CDR3 reads TGTGCCAGCAGCCATCCGGGACACGACACCGGGGAGCTGTTTTTT. Residues: CASSHPGHDTGELFF.

For the CDR3, the DNA is TGTGCCAGTAGCCTCGGAGGCGCCTTCAATCAGCCCCAGCATTTT. Its protein is CASSLGGAFNQPQHF. The chain combines TRBV19 with TRBJ1-5; D call uncertain. The CDR3 contains 15 residues. The V gene lost 6 bases and the J gene lost 3 bases, with 15 bases spanning the gap. CDR1 is LNHDA and CDR2 is SQIVND in the germline V gene (reference sequence).

This clone was found once. The genes are TRBV9 and TRBJ2-5; 8 bases map to TRBD1. Germline V lookup: CDR1 SGDLS, CDR2 YYNGEE. The CDR3 consists of 16 residues. V lost 0 bases, J lost 5 bases, and 9 bases stayed unmatched. The CDR3: CASSVETTGETETQYF. The CDR3 DNA follows: TGTGCCAGCAGCGTAGAGACGACAGGGGAAACGGAGACCCAGTACTTC.

DNA of the CDR3: TGCAGCGTCTCCCTCCGGGGACAGCGCTATGGCTACACCTTC. Translation: CSVSLRGQRYGYTF. The rearrangement joins TRBV29-1 to TRBJ1-2; 7 bases map to TRBD1. CDR1 SQVTM and CDR2 ANQGSEA come from the germline V gene. J lost 4 bases, V lost 6 bases, and 11 bases had no gene match. CDR3 length: 14 residues.